Presented here are 5 T cell receptor beta chains from one specimen sequenced in a study of T cells in Graves' hyperthyroidism and ophthalmopathy (dated 2019 in TCRdb). Libraries were built with multiplex PCR. The run used an Illumina HiSeq 2000. Amplification of TCR beta CDR3 regions was carried out from RNA transcripts. The TCR CDR3 was subjected to a first round of RT-PCR using the HTBI primer set and the Qiagen OneStep RT-PCR kit. TCRdb handled the public reads itself, with Q25 trimming in fastp and clone calling in MiXCR, and kept productive beta chains. Each CDR3 protein appears once, grouped with its most common genes and DNA. The sample includes about 300,000 distinct CDR3 sequences, with 13% observed a single time. The ten most abundant clones make up more than 7.5% of the sample. The sequencing sample was made of blood. The receptors derive from a young woman with Graves' hyperthyroidism that later progressed to Graves' ophthalmopathy.

There are many counts of this clonotype. CDR3 DNA: TGCGCCAGCAGCCAAGAGGGGGGCAGGGGGGTTGGTAGCAATCAGCCCCAGCATTTT. It specifies CASSQEGGRGVGSNQPQHF. The chain carries TRBV4-1 and TRBJ1-5; 7 positions agree with TRBD1. Per the germline V gene, CDR1 is MGHRA and CDR2 is YSYEKL. Trimming cost V 0 bases and J 0 bases; bases outside gene matches: 11. CDR3 length: 19 amino acids.

This clonotype was recorded many times. The chain is built from TRBV7-2 and TRBJ2-5; D is perhaps TRBD1 (5 bases). From germline, CDR1 is SGHTA and CDR2 FQGNSA. V shed 5 bases and J shed 7 bases, with 17 bases lying between them. The CDR3 has 14 residues. The chain's CDR3 is CASSPDRDSGTQYF. The CDR3 nucleotides read TGTGCCAGCAGCCCAGACAGAGACTCGGGGACCCAGTACTTC.

The table lists this clonotype with a few counts. The chain combines TRBV29-1 with TRBJ1-2; no firm D call. Per germline, CDR1 SQVTM and CDR2 ANQGSEA. The CDR3 length is 12 residues. V lost 4 bases, J lost 0 bases, and 6 bases lay in between. CDR3 nucleotide sequence: TGCAGCGTTGGGACCTCTAACTATGGCTACACCTTC. It codes for CSVGTSNYGYTF.

This clonotype appeared a few times. The chain joins TRBV15 to TRBJ1-1, with D unclear. The CDR3 contains 13 residues. Trimming removed 6 bases at V and 0 bases at J, with 8 bases between. Germline V gives CDR1 LNHNV, CDR2 YYDKDF (reference sequence). CDR3 region: CATSGLMNTEAFF. The CDR3 nucleotides read TGTGCCACCAGTGGGCTAATGAACACTGAAGCTTTCTTT.

The CDR3 nucleotides are TGCAGTGCTAGAGACCTAGCGGGAGACTACAATGAGCAGTTCTTC. Protein: CSARDLAGDYNEQFF. This rearrangement joins TRBV20-1 to TRBJ2-1; TRBD2 agrees at 10 bases. CDR1 and CDR2 (germline): DFQATT, SNEGSKA (reference sequence). The CDR3 is made up of 15 amino acids. Trimming took 0 bases from V and 3 from J; bases not matched to a gene: 2.